This T cell receptor (beta chain) comes out of a study of regulatory T cells in long-lasting Graves disease. Documented time point: newly diagnosed GD, antithyroid drugs for less than 3 months. The TCR library was made from RNA extracted from PBMCs. There are many counts of this clonotype. CDR3 regions were amplified by Arm-PCR using iRepertoire HTBI primers to build TCR beta libraries. TCRdb called the multiplex PCR reads again in MiXCR, with one record for every CDR3 protein. The table has about 540,000 distinct CDR3 sequences, approximately 13% seen once. The length of the CDR3 is 13 residues. The germline V gene has CDR1 DFQATT and CDR2 SNEGSKA (reference sequence). V shed 6 bases and J shed 4 bases, with 15 bases lying between them. The data were also submitted as part of a second study, on T cells in Graves' hyperthyroidism and ophthalmopathy.

The input for sequencing was peripheral blood mononuclear cells (PBMCs), taken at new diagnosis, from a patient treated with antithyroid drugs. This chain links TRBV20-1 with TRBJ1-1, with TRBD1 as a possible D gene (5 bases). The source is a man aged 30-40 years with Graves disease. The CDR3 sequence is CSANARVGTEAFF. CDR3 sequence (DNA): TGCAGTGCCAATGCCAGGGTGGGCACTGAAGCTTTCTTT.